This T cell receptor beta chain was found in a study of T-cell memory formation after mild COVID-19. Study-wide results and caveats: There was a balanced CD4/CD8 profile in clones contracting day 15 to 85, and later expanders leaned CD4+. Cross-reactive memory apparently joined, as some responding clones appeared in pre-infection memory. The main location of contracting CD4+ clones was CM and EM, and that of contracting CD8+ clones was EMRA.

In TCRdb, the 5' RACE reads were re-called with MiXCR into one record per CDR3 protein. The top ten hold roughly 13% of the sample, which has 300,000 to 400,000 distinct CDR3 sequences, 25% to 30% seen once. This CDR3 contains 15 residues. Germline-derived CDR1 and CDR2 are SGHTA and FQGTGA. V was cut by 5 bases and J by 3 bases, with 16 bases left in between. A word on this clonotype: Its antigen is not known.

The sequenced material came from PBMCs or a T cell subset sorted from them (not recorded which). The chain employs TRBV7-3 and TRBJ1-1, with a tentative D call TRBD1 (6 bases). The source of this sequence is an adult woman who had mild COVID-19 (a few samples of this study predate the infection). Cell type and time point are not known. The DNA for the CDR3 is TGTGCCAGCAGCCCCGGGGGGCTGGGGGACACTGAAGCTTTCTTT. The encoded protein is CASSPGGLGDTEAFF.